This T cell receptor (beta chain) was sequenced in a study of T cells after yellow fever vaccination. V lost 1 base to trimming and J lost 3 bases, with 9 bases between them. The germline V gene encodes CDR1 LGHNA and CDR2 YSLEER. This CDR3 region has 14 residues. 5'RACE template switching added a universal primer site and UMIs to TCR cDNA. A single record per CDR3 protein comes from TCRdb applying MiXCR to the 5' RACE reads. Among 450,000 to 650,000 distinct CDR3 sequences listed, 21% were seen once. The chain carries TRBV4-3 and TRBJ1-2; D not certain. The receptor was derived from a man aged 18-30 years who received the YFV17D yellow fever vaccine. The sample consisted of PBMCs, taken approximately 20 days after the first yellow fever vaccination. The CDR3 loop is CASSQVGTDYGYTF. CDR3 nucleotide sequence: TGCGCCAGCAGCCAAGTTGGAACAGACTATGGCTACACCTTC.